This entry concerns a single T cell receptor beta chain. This sample was included in a study of blood T cell repertoires in COVID-19. Study details: Acute and convalescent COVID-19 samples came from the United States, Italy and Spain. The cDNA or gDNA used as material had been derived from T cells, B-cell-depleted T cells, or PBMCs.

Trimming took off 2 bases at V and 4 bases at J, with 8 bases between the two ends. CDR3 length: 14 amino acids. In germline, CDR1 is SNHLY, CDR2 FYNNEI. Per the study methods: Counts of nucleated cells, estimated from reference gene primer amplification, were obtained. Here immunoSEQ multiplex PCR was the method, and the copy in TCRdb shows in-frame clones only, minus some. V, J and clone size were drawn from that table, and D and trimming were deduced from the DNA. The data contain about 54,000 clones, about four fifths of them singletons. Specimen: peripheral blood. This TCR came from an older woman with acute or convalescent COVID-19. The chain is built from TRBV2 and TRBJ1-4, with a possible D match to TRBD1 (5 bases). CDR3 in amino acids: CASSETTVNEKLFF. The CDR3, as DNA: TGTGCCAGCAGTGAAACGACAGTTAATGAAAAACTGTTTTTT. The full variable domain, its missing parts supplied by reference TRBV2 and TRBJ1-4, is EPEVTQTPSHQVTQMGQEVILRCVPISNHLYFYWYRQILGQKVEFLVSFYNNEISEKSEIFDDQFSVERPDGSNFTLKIRSTKLEDSAMYFCASSETTVNEKLFFGSGTQLSVL.